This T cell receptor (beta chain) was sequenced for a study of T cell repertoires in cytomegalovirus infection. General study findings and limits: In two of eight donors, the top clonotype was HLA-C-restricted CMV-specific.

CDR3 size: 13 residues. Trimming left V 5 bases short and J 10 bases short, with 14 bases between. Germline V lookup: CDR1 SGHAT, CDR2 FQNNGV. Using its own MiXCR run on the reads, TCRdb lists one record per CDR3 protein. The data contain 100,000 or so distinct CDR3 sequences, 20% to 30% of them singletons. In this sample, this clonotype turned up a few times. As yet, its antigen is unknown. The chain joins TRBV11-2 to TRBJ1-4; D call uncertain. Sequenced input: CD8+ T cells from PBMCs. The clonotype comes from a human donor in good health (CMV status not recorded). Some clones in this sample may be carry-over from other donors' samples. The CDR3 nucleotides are TGTGCCAGCAGCCAGATTAGTGGAGGAAAACTGTTTTTT. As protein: CASSQISGGKLFF.